The present entry profiles one TCR beta chain with its context. What it binds is not known. The germline gives CDR1 SGDLS, CDR2 YYNGEE. Trimming removed 3 bases at V and 4 bases at J, with 13 bases between. CDR3 size: 14 residues. Autoimmune disease history or systemic immunosuppression excluded patients. Here immunoSEQ multiplex PCR was the method, and the copy in TCRdb shows in-frame clones only, minus some. This table holds 77,000 or so clones, around 83% found once. These data are taken from a study of OX40 agonist ivuxolimab in advanced cancers. Looking at the study overall: One hepatocellular carcinoma and a couple of cutaneous melanoma patients partially responded.

General observations from the study: With doses of 0.1-3.0 mg/kg, partial responders showed among the lowest clonal expansion. Averaged across samples, CD8+ T cells carried more expanded clones than CD4+ did.

The sequence was collected from an adult with an advanced solid tumor such as melanoma, head and neck, liver or kidney cancer. The source was CD4+ or CD8+ T cells sorted from blood, collected in a trial of the OX40 agonist ivuxolimab. This chain uses TRBV9 with TRBJ1-2; TRBD1 might be the D (6 bases). CDR3 protein: CASSGGGRVYGYTF. CDR3 nucleotides: TGTGCCAGCAGCGGAGGGGGGAGGGTCTATGGCTACACCTTC.